The 6 T cell receptor beta chains given below trace back to one sample, sequenced in a study of control samples from healthy donors and cancer patients. Profiling relied on immunoSEQ multiplex PCR, and the TCRdb table lists in-frame clones only, not all of them. The repertoire holds about 160,000 clones, about 94% seen once, with about 4% in the top ten. The sequencing sample was made of blood. The receptors derive from a woman in her fifties or sixties in good health.

This chain uses TRBV5-4 with TRBJ1-1, with D perhaps TRBD1 (5 bases). V lost 4 bases, J lost 1 base, and 11 bases lay in between. This CDR3 region has 14 residues. The germline V gene has CDR1 SGHNT and CDR2 YYREEE (reference sequence). The CDR3 loop is CASSRTGSNTEAFF. The CDR3, as DNA: TGTGCCAGCAGCCGAACAGGTTCGAACACTGAAGCTTTCTTT.

V and J are TRBV27 and TRBJ2-2, with 11 bases fitting TRBD2. The V segment lost 3 bases and the J segment 4 bases; nucleotides outside the gene matches: 4. The CDR3 consists of 16 residues. CDR1 is MNHEY and CDR2 is SMNVEV in the germline V gene (reference sequence). The CDR3 region is CASSFLAGGCTGELFF. CDR3 in DNA: TGTGCCAGCAGTTTCTTAGCGGGGGGGTGCACCGGGGAGCTGTTTTTT.

The V call is TRBV4-3, the J call TRBJ1-2, with 7 bases aligning to TRBD1. This CDR3 spans 17 amino acids. The ends lost 0 bases at V and 5 bases at J; junction bases unmatched: 12. Germline assignment: CDR1 LGHNA and CDR2 YSLEER. The CDR3 reads CASSQDRLTGAYYGYTF. For the CDR3, the DNA is TGCGCCAGCAGCCAAGATCGGCTTACAGGGGCCTATTATGGCTACACCTTC.

The chain couples TRBV7-2 to TRBJ2-3, with TRBD1 matching over 7 bases. This CDR3 has 14 residues. Germline V gene data show CDR1 as SGHTA and CDR2 as FQGNSA. The junction had 3 bases not matched to a gene; V was cut back by 0 bases and J by 6 bases. DNA of the CDR3: TGTGCCAGCAGCTTAGCCCCGACAGGGGATACGCAGTATTTT. Its translation is CASSLAPTGDTQYF.

This chain uses TRBV9 with TRBJ1-2; tentative D call: TRBD1 (6 bases). Germline V lookup: CDR1 SGDLS, CDR2 YYNGEE. There are 13 residues in the CDR3. The V end was cut by 1 base, the J end by 7 bases, with 11 bases between. For the CDR3, the DNA is TGTGCCAGCAGCGTAACAGGGAGAGTTGGCTACACCTTC. The encoded protein is CASSVTGRVGYTF. Full variable domain (outside the CDR3, taken from reference TRBV9 and TRBJ1-2): DSGVTQTPKHLITATGQRVTLRCSPRSGDLSVYWYQQSLDQGLQFLIQYYNGEERAKGNILERFSAQQFPDLHSELNLSSLELGDSALYFCASSVTGRVGYTFGSGTRLTVV.

The chain couples TRBV3-1 (or the pseudogene TRBV3-2) to TRBJ1-5; D is perhaps TRBD1 (5 bases). Germline assignment: CDR1 LGHDT and CDR2 YNNKEL (reference sequence). The length of the CDR3 is 15 residues. Trimming pared 1 base from V and 2 bases from J, leaving 9 bases between. The chain's CDR3 is CASSQVLGGNQPQHF. CDR3 nucleotide sequence: TGTGCCAGCAGCCAAGTCCTAGGGGGCAATCAGCCCCAGCATTTT.